This TCR beta chain was found in a study of PD-L1 blockade in urothelial cancer (dated 2017 in TCRdb). Study-level background: All patients started therapy in the mid-2010s and received atezolizumab 1,200 mg intravenously every 3 weeks. In the same patients, whole exome sequencing and RNA sequencing of pretreatment tumors were performed in addition to TCR sequencing. About 90% of the roughly 30 patients were identified as males with urothelial cancer of bladder origin, and a prior smoking history was reported by 18 of 29 patients. Blood samples gave a median of around 140,000 T cells and 77,000 or so unique TCRs, with a median clonality of around 0.08. Nine patients reached durable clinical benefit, while about 20 patients did not. Patients had an ECOG performance status of 0 or 1 and had received between 0 and 3 prior chemotherapy regimens. Around 29 patients had pretreatment blood TCR-seq, about 24 had at least one posttreatment blood collection, and about 24 had tumor TCR-seq. Blood samples were analyzed 3 weeks after the start of treatment (second dose) and 6 weeks after the start of treatment. Somatic, immune and clinical correlates of response to PD-L1 blockade with atezolizumab in urothelial cancer were the focus of an exploratory multi-omic analysis. TCR sequencing covered pretreatment tumor samples and matched, serially collected peripheral blood taken before and after atezolizumab treatment. Durable clinical benefit was defined as progression-free survival longer than 6 months, and TCR features were also tested against progression-free and overall survival.

The full study reports these points: A pretreatment peripheral blood TCR clonality below the median was linked to improved progression-free and overall survival. Small sample size (n ≈ 29) and many exploratory analyses mean the results are intended to be hypothesis-generating. At 3 weeks after the start of treatment, tumor-associated TCR clones in peripheral blood had expanded more in patients with durable benefit (n of about 20, p = 0.022).

CDR1 SNHLY and CDR2 FYNNEI were looked up in the germline V gene. Between the V and J ends, shortened by 3 bases and 5 bases respectively, the junction contains 13 bases. The CDR3 numbers 15 residues from cysteine through phenylalanine. Only CDR3 DNA is held: 45 bases, read in frame from base 1. With respect to this clone: No antigen is known for it. Per-nucleotide qualities are absent, and no much larger clonotype sits a single base away.

The time point label corresponds to: pretreatment peripheral blood. A cohort of approximately 30 patients with locally advanced or metastatic urothelial carcinoma, treated at Memorial Sloan Kettering on a trial protocol, was included. Peripheral blood mononuclear cells were collected pretreatment and during treatment, with between 1 and 8 total time points obtained per patient. The Qiagen DNeasy Blood extraction kit was used to purify genomic DNA from total PBMCs and from tumor samples. PBMCs were collected pretreatment and during treatment, and were isolated and stored as previously described. To estimate absolute template abundance from read counts, synthetic TCR analog templates were spiked into each PCR. Using the immunoSEQ assay, TCRbeta CDR3 regions were amplified from genomic DNA with bias-controlled V and J gene primers. Rearranged TCRbeta segments were sequenced at approximately 20X coverage. As for how the authors treated the data: Sequencing errors were corrected by clustering and CDR3s were annotated against IMGT to assign V, D and J genes. Downstream analyses used only productive TCRbeta rearrangements, leaving out any out-of-frame or stop-codon sequences. Clonality was calculated as one minus the Shannon entropy normalized by the log of the number of unique productive sequences. Clones differing between time points or between blood and tumor were identified using Fisher's exact test with Benjamini-Hochberg correction, with an adjusted p below 0.01 applied as the threshold. Here the immuneACCESS table is served through TCRdb, limited to in-frame sequences with V and J called. Missing clones are a known gap in these copies; in checked studies unresolved V genes cover under half, and the rest lacks a known reason. Clone size and the V and J calls come from that table; the DNA yielded D and trimming. Recorded for this sample are approximately 50,000 clones; 86% of them occurred a single time. Over 20% of the sample comes from the top ten.

The clonotype originates from a man between 60 and 75 years old with urothelial cancer. This receptor chain uses TRBV2 and TRBJ2-2, with the identity of the D gene unclear. The source material was PBMCs, sampled around atezolizumab (anti-PD-L1) treatment. The CDR3 region reads CASSDPRADTGELFF. In nucleotide form, the sequence is TGTGCCAGCAGTGACCCTAGAGCCGATACCGGGGAGCTGTTTTTT.